This TCR beta chain was identified in a study of blood T cell repertoires in COVID-19. Study-level information: The origin of the acute and convalescent COVID-19 samples was the United States, Italy and Spain. PBMCs, B-cell-depleted T cells, or T cells provided the cDNA or gDNA that made up the material.

The CDR3 extends over 14 amino acids. Germline V gene lookup returns CDR1 SNHLY and CDR2 FYNNEI. V dropped 7 bases and J dropped 5; count of bases not matched to a gene: 6. In the original processing: Estimates of nucleated cell counts were drawn from the amplification of reference gene primers. This table comes from immunoSEQ multiplex PCR, and its TCRdb copy is limited to in-frame clones, with some not included. That table is the source of V, J and clone size, and D and trimming were worked out from the DNA. This table holds around 250,000 clones, roughly 85% found once. The source of this sequence is a man over 45 with active or convalescent COVID-19. The sequenced sample was peripheral blood. The J gene is TRBJ1-5, the V gene TRBV2; 9 bases map to TRBD1. CDR3 nucleotides: TGTGCCAGCAAGGGACAGGGCTGGTATCAGCCCCAGCATTTT. Protein product: CASKGQGWYQPQHF. Full variable domain (missing parts from reference TRBV2 and TRBJ1-5): EPEVTQTPSHQVTQMGQEVILRCVPISNHLYFYWYRQILGQKVEFLVSFYNNEISEKSEIFDDQFSVERPDGSNFTLKIRSTKLEDSAMYFCASKGQGWYQPQHFGDGTRLSIL.